Listed here are 27 T cell receptor beta chains from one sample, sequenced in a study of tumor-infiltrating lymphocytes in primary liver carcinoma. Production of TCR beta cDNA used roughly 480 ng total RNA together with a constant-region primer. The TCR beta library was amplified through three nested multiplex PCR rounds in a modified ARM-PCR procedure. The opening two PCR rounds, around 10 cycles each, paired TRBV1-TRBV30 forward primers with a C-beta reverse primer. In TCRdb, the multiplex PCR reads were re-called with MiXCR into one record per CDR3 protein. The sample carries under 90,000 distinct CDR3 sequences, 65% to 80% recorded once. For each extraction, RNA and DNA were obtained together from approximately 20-30 mg of unsorted bulk tissue. The sequencing sample was made of liver tumor tissue from sampling region 1. The subset here: tumor region T1, superior pole. The origin of the receptors is a man aged 40-50 years with primary liver carcinoma and hepatitis B virus infection.

With respect to this clonotype: The CDR3 ends on some other residue instead of the conserved phenylalanine or tryptophan, so this is likely a read error. The chain employs TRBV28 and TRBJ2-3, with TRBD2 matching 12 bases. Germline V lookup: CDR1 MDHEN, CDR2 SYDVKM. V trimming: 6 bases; J trimming: 5 bases; junction bases outside the gene matches: 9. The CDR3 has 16 amino acids. The CDR3 DNA sequence: TGTGCCAGCAGCCGCAGACTAGCGGGAGAGGTAGATACGCAGTATTAT. It is translated as CASSRRLAGEVDTQYY.

As to this clonotype: A read error may be the cause here, since a much bigger clone is one base away. The chain joins TRBV7-8 to TRBJ2-7; no clear D. CDR1 and CDR2 from the germline V gene are SGHVS and FQNEAQ. The CDR3 extends over 15 amino acids. The CDR3 reads CTSSLVGLDHYEQYF. The CDR3 coding sequence is TGTACCAGCAGCTTAGTAGGGCTAGATCACTACGAGCAGTACTTC.

About this clonotype itself: A junction boundary mismatches the germline segment, possibly from a read error. This sequence joins TRBV11-2 and TRBJ2-7; 9 bases are a match to TRBD1. CDR3 size: 13 residues. The germline V gene encodes CDR1 SGHAT and CDR2 FQNNGV. The CDR3 DNA sequence: TGTGCCAGTAACTTAGGACAGGGGTACGGGCAGTACTTC. Its protein is CASNLGQGYGQYF.

The gene calls are TRBV6-5 and TRBJ1-2; possible D gene TRBD1, 6 bases. Germline V gene lookup returns CDR1 MNHEY and CDR2 SVGAGI. This CDR3 has 15 residues. The V end was cut by 5 bases, the J end by 3 bases, with 16 bases between. CDR3 coding DNA: TGTGCCAGCAGTCTCGCCCCGGACAGATACTATGGCTACACCTTC. Its translation is CASSLAPDRYYGYTF.

Notes on this clonotype: Its ends do not fully match the called genes, so a read error is possible. The chain couples TRBV11-2 to TRBJ2-2; D is uncertain. The CDR3 is made up of 14 amino acids. Germline V CDR1 and CDR2: SGHAT, FQNNGV. The CDR3 is CPRSFLGGTWELFF. The CDR3 region has the DNA TGTCCCAGGAGCTTCCTAGGCGGCACCTGGGAGCTGTTTTTT.

Remarks on this clonotype: Without the conserved terminal phenylalanine or tryptophan, this CDR3 likely stems from a read error. This sequence joins TRBV11-2 and TRBJ1-3; 12 bases agree with TRBD1. Germline V gene data show CDR1 as SGHAT and CDR2 as FQNNGV. This CDR3 spans 14 amino acids. With 4 bases clipped from V and 9 bases from J, the junction kept 4 bases outside the gene matches. CDR3 residues: CASSYMGQGATIYV. The DNA for the CDR3 is TGTGCCAGCAGCTATATGGGACAGGGGGCCACCATATATGTT.

This chain joins TRBV11-2 and TRBJ2-2; D might be TRBD2 (5 bases). CDR1 is SGHAT, CDR2 FQNNGV, per germline. This CDR3 has 15 residues. Here the CDR3 reads CAGSLVVRGTGELFF. In DNA form, the CDR3 reads TGTGCGGGCAGCTTAGTCGTACGGGGCACCGGGGAGCTGTTTTTT. The variable domain in full, with the rest retrieved from reference TRBV11-2 and TRBJ2-2, is EAGVAQSPRYKIIEKRQSVAFWCNPISGHATLYWYQQILGQGPKLLIQFQNNGVVDDSQLPKDRFSAERLKGVDSTLKIQPAKLEDSAVYLCAGSLVVRGTGELFFGEGSRLTVL.

As DNA, the CDR3 is TGTGCCAGCAGCCTCAAAGGGATTAGAGATACGCAGTATTTT. Translation gives CASSLKGIRDTQYF. The rearrangement uses TRBV7-9 and TRBJ2-3; no firm D call. Trimming removed 5 bases at V and 5 bases at J, with 14 bases between. The CDR3 runs to 14 residues. Per germline, CDR1 SEHNR and CDR2 FQNEAQ (reference sequence). Filled out from reference TRBV7-9 and TRBJ2-3, the complete variable domain reads DTGVSQNPRHKITKRGQNVTFRCDPISEHNRLYWYRQTLGQGPEFLTYFQNEAQLEKSRLLSDRFSAERPKGSFSTLEIQRTEQGDSAMYLCASSLKGIRDTQYFGPGTRLTVL.

The rearrangement uses TRBV29-1 and TRBJ2-3, with 8 bases identical to TRBD1. CDR3 length equals 14 residues. Germline V gene data show CDR1 as SQVTM and CDR2 as ANQGSEA. The CDR3 loop reads CSPGQGDISDTQYF. The CDR3 region has the DNA TGCAGTCCTGGACAGGGTGACATTTCCGATACGCAGTATTTT.

As for this clonotype: This may come from a read error, since a much larger clone is one base off. The chain couples TRBV7-8 to TRBJ1-3; D might be TRBD1 (5 bases). Germline V gives CDR1 SGHVS, CDR2 FQNEAQ. V gave up 7 bases and J gave up 2 bases, with 15 bases separating them. The CDR3 has 15 residues. In nucleotides, the CDR3 is TGTGCCAGCATCCAGGGTGGCGGCCCTGGAAACACCATATATTTT. Translated: CASIQGGGPGNTIYF.

Comments on this clonotype: An end of the junction differs from the germline gene, which may be a read error. V gene TRBV28 combines with J gene TRBJ2-2; possibly TRBD1 for D (6 bases). CDR1 and CDR2 (germline): MDHEN, SYDVKM. This CDR3 is 14 amino acids long. The CDR3 region has the DNA TGTGTCAGCAGTTTACAGGGGAACACCGGGGAGCTGTTTTTT. Its translation: CVSSLQGNTGELFF.

V usage is TRBV10-2 and J usage is TRBJ1-1, with 7 bases lining up with TRBD1. Looked up from germline, CDR1 is WSHSY and CDR2 is SAAADI. This CDR3 is built from 13 residues. The CDR3, as DNA: TGCGTCAACAAAAAGGGGGCAATCTCTGAAGCTTTCTTT. Translation: CVNKKGAISEAFF.

This clonotype has at least ten counts. The chain combines TRBV5-5 with TRBJ2-3; D unresolved. CDR1 is SGHKS and CDR2 is YYEKEE in the germline V gene (reference sequence). CDR3 length: 14 residues. The V end lost 0 bases, the J end lost 4 bases, and 9 bases lay between the germline ends. The CDR3 bases are TGTGCCAGCAGCTTGGCCGCCGGAGCAGATACGCAGTATTTT. This gives the protein CASSLAAGADTQYF. The complete variable domain, with remaining parts taken from reference TRBV5-5 and TRBJ2-3, reads DAGVTQSPTHLIKTRGQQVTLRCSPISGHKSVSWYQQVLGQGPQFIFQYYEKEERGRGNFPDRFSARQFPNYSSELNVNALLLGDSALYLCASSLAAGADTQYFGPGTRLTVL.

With regard to this clonotype: One junction end does not reproduce the germline sequence, and a read error may be involved. The chain has TRBV4-1 and TRBJ2-7; D is unclear. The CDR3 consists of 15 residues. CDR1 and CDR2 (germline): MGHRA, YSYEKL. CDR3: CASNPGSLTPYEQYF. The CDR3 DNA reads as TGTGCCAGCAACCCCGGCTCTTTGACCCCCTACGAGCAGTACTTC.

In its sample, this clonotype was seen many times. The chain carries TRBV6-6 and TRBJ2-2, with 12 nucleotides matching TRBD1. This CDR3 spans 18 amino acids. Germline-derived CDR1 and CDR2 are MNHNY and SVGAGI (reference sequence). V was pared by 0 bases and J by 4 bases, with 6 bases of the junction left unmatched. CDR3 sequence (DNA): TGTGCCAGCAGTTACTCACGGGACAGGGGGCTGAGCACCGGGGAGCTGTTTTTT. Translation: CASSYSRDRGLSTGELFF.

As for this clonotype: A junction boundary mismatches the germline segment, possibly from a read error. The DNA for the CDR3 is TGTACCAGCAGGGATCTGGCCGGGGAGCTGTTTTTT. This gives the protein CTSRDLAGELFF. The rearrangement joins TRBV5-4 to TRBJ2-2; perhaps TRBD1 as D (5 bases). The length of the CDR3 is 12 residues. The germline V gene encodes CDR1 SGHNT and CDR2 YYREEE (reference sequence). Full variable domain (rest looked up from reference TRBV5-4 and TRBJ2-2): ETGVTQSPTHLIKTRGQQVTLRCSSQSGHNTVSWYQQALGQGPQFIFQYYREEENGRGNFPPRFSGLQFPNYSSELNVNALELDDSALYLCTSRDLAGELFFGEGSRLTVL.

In this sample, this clonotype turned up once. This CDR3 fails to terminate in the conserved phenylalanine or tryptophan, so it likely reflects a read error. The genes are TRBV28 and TRBJ1-5, with D unclear. Trimming shortened V by 7 bases and J by 9 bases, and 13 bases separated the two germline ends. This CDR3 spans 12 amino acids. Germline V gene data show CDR1 as MDHEN and CDR2 as SYDVKM. The CDR3 loop reads CASNSKGRPQHY. The CDR3 DNA reads as TGTGCCAGCAATAGCAAAGGGAGGCCCCAGCATTAT.

This clonotype was seen ten or more times. This chain joins TRBV13 and TRBJ2-3, with D possibly being TRBD2 (6 bases). Germline lookup yields CDR1 PRHDT and CDR2 FYEKMQ (reference sequence). This CDR3 is built from 17 residues. Trimming cost V 5 bases and J 5 bases, with 23 bases left between them. The CDR3, as DNA: TGTGCCAGCAGCCCCCCGGGCGGATCCCACGGGGGAGATACGCAGTATTTT. This codes for CASSPPGGSHGGDTQYF.

The genes are TRBV11-3 and TRBJ2-3; 7 nucleotides align to TRBD2. The CDR3 is 14 amino acids. Germline CDR1 SGHNT, CDR2 YENEEA. V was clipped by 9 bases and J by 12 bases; unmatched bases: 18. DNA for the CDR3: TGTGCCAGTAGTTTACGCGGGAGCACAGGTACTCAGTATTTT. Its translation is CASSLRGSTGTQYF.

The chain combines TRBV11-2 with TRBJ2-7; 8 bases match TRBD2. The CDR3 is made up of 15 amino acids. The germline CDR1 and CDR2 sequences are SGHAT and FQNNGV. CDR3: CAGSFPGLGIREQYF. The DNA of the CDR3 is TGTGCTGGCAGCTTCCCGGGACTAGGGATCCGCGAGCAGTACTTC. The full variable domain, its missing parts supplied by reference TRBV11-2 and TRBJ2-7, is EAGVAQSPRYKIIEKRQSVAFWCNPISGHATLYWYQQILGQGPKLLIQFQNNGVVDDSQLPKDRFSAERLKGVDSTLKIQPAKLEDSAVYLCAGSFPGLGIREQYFGPGTRLTVT.

This clonotype was observed at least ten times. This rearrangement joins TRBV28 to TRBJ1-5, with TRBD1 matching over 7 bases. This CDR3 comprises 13 residues. V shed 5 bases, J shed 4 bases, and the junction held 2 bases outside the gene matches. Germline CDR1 is MDHEN and CDR2 is SYDVKM. The CDR3: CASSRDRNQPQHF. In DNA form, the CDR3 reads TGTGCCAGCAGTCGGGACAGAAATCAGCCCCAGCATTTT.

Comments on this clonotype: Given a much more abundant clone one base away, this may be a read error. The gene calls are TRBV28 and TRBJ2-7, with 7 positions matching TRBD2. Trimming at V came to 6 bases and at J to 5 bases, leaving 4 bases not matched to a gene. The CDR3 length is 12 residues. The germline gives CDR1 MDHEN, CDR2 SYDVKM. The CDR3 is CASRAGVDEQYF. The CDR3 bases are TGTGCCAGCAGGGCGGGAGTGGACGAGCAGTACTTC. Together with reference TRBV28 and TRBJ2-7, the CDR3 gives the full variable domain: DVKVTQSSRYLVKRTGEKVFLECVQDMDHENMFWYRQDPGLGLRLIYFSYDVKMKEKGDIPEGYSVSREKKERFSLILESASTNQTSMYLCASRAGVDEQYFGPGTRLTVT.

The gene calls are TRBV23-1 and TRBJ2-1; D unresolved. TRBV23-1 is an open reading frame, and its role is uncertain. The CDR3 has 17 amino acids. The V end lost 6 bases, the J end lost 4 bases, and 22 bases lay between the germline ends. The CDR3 reads CASSRPAYLQVYNEQFF. The CDR3 nucleotides are TGCGCCAGCAGCCGGCCTGCCTACCTACAAGTTTACAATGAGCAGTTCTTC.

The genes are TRBV4-1 and TRBJ2-7; TRBD1 is a possible D gene (6 bases). V gave up 2 bases and J gave up 8 bases, with 13 bases separating them. The germline CDR1 and CDR2 sequences are MGHRA and YSYEKL. The CDR3 spans 13 residues. CDR3 in amino acids: CASSQSATGKQYF. The CDR3 region has the DNA TGCGCCAGCAGCCAATCTGCGACAGGCAAGCAGTACTTC.

This clonotype occurred a few times. This could be a read error, since a much larger clone is one nucleotide away. The V gene is TRBV29-1, the J gene TRBJ2-3; D might be TRBD2 (6 bases). Between the trimmed V and J ends, which lost 8 bases and 5 bases, there was a span of 20 bases. The CDR3 runs 14 residues. Looked up from germline, CDR1 is SQVTM and CDR2 is ANQGSEA. This CDR3 is CSILLPGVVDTQYF. The CDR3 DNA is TGCAGCATTCTTCTTCCGGGAGTGGTAGATACGCAGTATTTT.

A remark on this clonotype: In this CDR3 the conserved last residue, phenylalanine or tryptophan, is missing, so a read error is likely. This chain links TRBV4-1 with TRBJ1-6; maybe TRBD1 (5 bases). Trimming took off 3 bases at V and 8 bases at J, with 11 bases between the two ends. This CDR3 region has 14 residues. The germline V gene encodes CDR1 MGHRA and CDR2 YSYEKL. CDR3 sequence: CASSQESRDSPLHY. CDR3 in DNA: TGCGCCAGCAGCCAGGAGAGCAGGGATTCACCCCTCCACTAT.

On this clonotype: Since no conserved phenylalanine or tryptophan closes the CDR3, a read error is the likely cause. The limits of the CDR3 on the DNA are not certain, so only TCRdb's listed CDR3 is given. The chain uses TRBV11-2 and TRBJ2-1; TRBD2, as called in the table, went unchecked against the DNA. The CDR3 length is 16 residues, termini included. The germline V gene encodes CDR1 SGHAT and CDR2 FQNNGV. This CDR3 reads CASSYSSTSGRGGRFS.